Each of the 24 T cell receptor beta chains below was sequenced from the same sample in a study of human T cells and chemical hapten exposure. TCRdb reprocessed the RACE reads with MiXCR, giving one entry per CDR3 protein. The table includes 70,000 to 95,000 distinct CDR3 sequences, about 6.6% detected once. The time point here: patch test 2, 6 weeks after DPC sensitization. Stated treatment: therapeutic diphenylcyclopropenone sensitization with weekly scalp DPC. The source was whole blood, collected in connection with sensitization to the hapten diphenylcyclopropenone (DPC). Every receptor here comes from a woman under 40 with alopecia areata. Some clones in this sample may be carry-over from other donors' samples.

This clonotype has just a few counts. The chain is built from TRBV30 and TRBJ2-1; no firm D call. Trimming left V 1 base short and J 2 bases short, with 6 bases between. This CDR3 is built from 13 residues. Looked up from germline, CDR1 is GTSNPN and CDR2 is SVGIG (reference sequence). The CDR3 loop reads CAWSGQTYNEQFF. CDR3 bases: TGTGCCTGGAGTGGGCAGACCTACAATGAGCAGTTCTTC.

This clonotype turned up a few times. The CDR3: CSARDGDKNIQYF. CDR3 nucleotides: TGCAGTGCTAGAGACGGGGACAAAAACATTCAGTACTTC. V gene TRBV20-1 combines with J gene TRBJ2-4, with a possible D match to TRBD2 (5 bases). The V end lost 0 bases, the J end lost 3 bases, and 6 bases lay between the germline ends. Germline CDR1 and CDR2: DFQATT and SNEGSKA (reference sequence). The CDR3 is 13 residues long.

The chain recombines TRBV3-1 with TRBJ1-2; the D is unclear. There are 14 residues in the CDR3. Germline V gene lookup returns CDR1 LGHDT and CDR2 YNNKEL (reference sequence). The ends were cut back, 2 bases at V and 4 bases at J, with 11 bases in the middle. CDR3 sequence (DNA): TGTGCCAGCAGCCAACGAGTTCCCACCTATGGCTACACCTTC. Protein product: CASSQRVPTYGYTF.

Here the CDR3 reads CASSPLGAGTTDTQYF. CDR3 DNA sequence: TGTGCCAGCAGCCCACTGGGCGCAGGGACCACAGATACGCAGTATTTT. J is TRBJ2-3 and V is TRBV7-2, with D perhaps given as TRBD1 or TRBD2 (5 bases each). Germline CDR1 SGHTA, CDR2 FQGNSA. V lost 5 bases, J lost 2 bases, and 17 bases lay in between. The CDR3 sequence is 16 residues long.

In its sample, this clonotype was seen a few times. The chain joins TRBV5-1 to TRBJ2-5; perhaps D is TRBD1 or TRBD2 (5 bases each). The V and J ends lost 0 bases and 1 base respectively, with 7 bases between them. The germline gives CDR1 SGHRS, CDR2 YFSETQ. This CDR3 spans 14 amino acids. CDR3 in amino acids: CASSLVGTQETQYF. CDR3 in DNA: TGCGCCAGCAGCTTGGTTGGGACCCAAGAGACCCAGTACTTC.

J is TRBJ2-5 and V is TRBV2; the D is unclear. CDR3 length: 14 residues. CDR1 and CDR2 (germline): SNHLY, FYNNEI. V lost 9 bases and J lost 4, with 18 bases in between. The chain's CDR3 is CASEVDLGRETQYF. The CDR3 coding sequence is TGTGCCAGTGAAGTCGATTTAGGGCGAGAGACCCAGTACTTC.

There are a few counts of this clonotype. This rearrangement joins TRBV10-3 to TRBJ1-6; weak D call: TRBD1 (6 bases). CDR3 length equals 17 residues. The germline V gene has CDR1 ENHRY and CDR2 SYGVKD. V was pared by 4 bases and J by 6 bases, with 19 bases between. The CDR3 loop reads CAISVSGGPQSNSPLHF. The CDR3 nucleotides are TGTGCCATCAGTGTGTCGGGGGGCCCCCAGTCTAATTCACCCCTCCACTTT.

At least ten counts were recorded for this clonotype. The V call is TRBV5-1, the J call TRBJ2-1; the match to TRBD1 covers 10 bases. J gave up 8 bases and V 3 bases, and 8 bases lay outside the gene matches. CDR3 length: 15 amino acids. Germline-derived CDR1 and CDR2 are SGHRS and YFSETQ. CDR3 DNA sequence: TGCGCCAGCAGCTGGATAACCGGGACAGGGGATGAGCAGTTCTTC. Translation gives CASSWITGTGDEQFF. Full variable domain (rest looked up from reference TRBV5-1 and TRBJ2-1): KAGVTQTPRYLIKTRGQQVTLSCSPISGHRSVSWYQQTPGQGLQFLFEYFSETQRNKGNFPGRFSGRQFSNSRSEMNVSTLELGDSALYLCASSWITGTGDEQFFGPGTRLTVL.

The rearrangement uses TRBV20-1 and TRBJ2-1; D is unclear. This CDR3 has 13 residues. Trimming pared 0 bases from V and 5 bases from J, leaving 8 bases between. The germline V gene has CDR1 DFQATT and CDR2 SNEGSKA (reference sequence). The CDR3 bases are TGCAGTGCTAGAGAAGGTGCGAACAATGAGCAGTTCTTC. It translates to CSAREGANNEQFF.

The gene calls are TRBV7-9 and TRBJ1-5; weak D call: TRBD1 (5 bases). This CDR3 spans 14 amino acids. V was shortened by 2 bases and J by 10 bases, with 15 bases between the two germline ends. Germline V CDR1 and CDR2: SEHNR, FQNEAQ (reference sequence). CDR3 in amino acids: CASSLYGGSGPQHF. The DNA for the CDR3 is TGTGCCAGCAGCTTATACGGGGGTTCGGGCCCCCAGCATTTT. Together with reference TRBV7-9 and TRBJ1-5, the CDR3 gives the full variable domain: DTGVSQNPRHKITKRGQNVTFRCDPISEHNRLYWYRQTLGQGPEFLTYFQNEAQLEKSRLLSDRFSAERPKGSFSTLEIQRTEQGDSAMYLCASSLYGGSGPQHFGDGTRLSIL.

A few counts support this clonotype. The rearrangement joins TRBV29-1 to TRBJ2-7; no clear D gene. The CDR3 loop spans 15 amino acids. Germline V CDR1 and CDR2: SQVTM, ANQGSEA. Trimming left V 0 bases short and J 1 base short, with 13 bases between. This chain's CDR3 is CSVEDPLSQSYEQYF. CDR3 sequence (DNA): TGCAGCGTTGAAGATCCGCTGTCCCAATCCTACGAGCAGTACTTC.

This clonotype was observed a handful of times. The V gene is TRBV5-4, the J gene TRBJ1-4, with 7 bases fitting TRBD1. J lost 6 bases, V lost 1 base, and 6 bases had no gene match. This CDR3 has 15 amino acids. The V gene's germline CDR1 is SGHNT and CDR2 YYREEE (reference sequence). CDR3 coding DNA: TGTGCCAGCAGCTTGACAGGGGCGCGGGATGAAAAACTGTTTTTT. This codes for CASSLTGARDEKLFF.

This clonotype was counted at least ten times. The chain couples TRBV5-6 to TRBJ2-4; 8 positions match TRBD2. V trimming: 3 bases; J trimming: 0 bases; junction bases outside the gene matches: 20. The CDR3 loop spans 21 amino acids. CDR1 and CDR2 (germline): SGHDT, YYEEEE. DNA for the CDR3: TGTGCCAGCAGCTACTTAATCAGCACGGGGGGGCAACTTCTAGCCAAAAACATTCAGTACTTC. Translating gives CASSYLISTGGQLLAKNIQYF.

This clonotype was counted ten times or more. The chain couples TRBV12-3 or TRBV12-4 to TRBJ2-2; D may be TRBD2 (6 bases). The V gene lost 3 bases and the J gene lost 8 bases, with 16 bases spanning the gap. There are 15 residues in the CDR3. The CDR3 reads CASSLFRDSGGELFF. The CDR3 bases are TGTGCCAGCAGTTTGTTTAGGGACTCGGGTGGGGAGCTGTTTTTT.

In this sample, this clonotype turned up many times. The chain has TRBV20-1 and TRBJ1-2; D unclear. This CDR3 has 14 amino acids. V gave up 3 bases and J gave up 4 bases, with 15 bases separating them. Germline V gene lookup returns CDR1 DFQATT and CDR2 SNEGSKA (reference sequence). This CDR3 is CSASRQASSYGYTF. The CDR3 nucleotides read TGCAGTGCTAGTCGCCAGGCATCTAGCTATGGCTACACCTTC.

This clonotype was recorded many times. The V call is TRBV5-1, the J call TRBJ2-7, with D possibly matching TRBD2 (6 bases). Germline values: CDR1 SGHRS, CDR2 YFSETQ. V was shortened by 1 base and J by 0 bases, with 14 bases between the two germline ends. CDR3 length equals 16 residues. The CDR3 DNA reads TGCGCCAGCAGCTTGTCAGGTGGCGGGGTCTCCTACGAGCAGTACTTC. This gives the protein CASSLSGGGVSYEQYF.

This clonotype appeared a few times. The rearrangement uses TRBV27 and TRBJ1-1; D perhaps matches TRBD1 (6 bases). V gave up 4 bases and J gave up 5 bases, with 14 bases separating them. From germline, CDR1 is MNHEY and CDR2 SMNVEV (reference sequence). The CDR3 totals 14 residues. For the CDR3, the DNA is TGTGCCAGCAGTTGGGGGGCCCCTGAGACTGAAGCTTTCTTT. It specifies CASSWGAPETEAFF.

The sample holds a few counts of this clonotype. J is TRBJ1-1 and V is TRBV25-1; D possibly corresponds to TRBD1 (5 bases). Germline V gene data show CDR1 as MGHDK and CDR2 as SYGVNS. Deletions cut 0 bases from V and 8 bases from J, with 16 bases between. This CDR3 spans 15 amino acids. In nucleotides, the CDR3 is TGTGCCAGCAGTGAATATTCAGGGTCAGATGTGGAAGCTTTCTTT. Translation: CASSEYSGSDVEAFF.

There are a few counts of this clonotype. V usage is TRBV12-3 or TRBV12-4 and J usage is TRBJ1-4; 8 bases map to TRBD1. CDR3 length equals 15 residues. Trimming at V came to 6 bases and at J to 5 bases, leaving 8 bases not matched to a gene. CDR3 sequence: CASSSDRGLNEKLFF. For the CDR3, the DNA is TGTGCCAGCAGCTCAGACAGGGGTTTAAATGAAAAACTGTTTTTT.

The chain links TRBV20-1 to TRBJ1-2, with TRBD1 as a possible D gene (6 bases). V lost 1 base, J lost 4 bases, and 10 bases lay in between. Per germline, CDR1 DFQATT and CDR2 SNEGSKA (reference sequence). CDR3 length: 13 amino acids. This CDR3 is CSARGRGGYGYTF. In DNA, the CDR3 is TGCAGTGCTAGAGGCAGGGGCGGCTATGGCTACACCTTC.

At least ten counts were recorded for this clonotype. The chain carries TRBV5-1 and TRBJ2-5, with TRBD2 identical over 11 bases. Germline V CDR1 and CDR2: SGHRS, YFSETQ. The CDR3 totals 15 residues. V lost 4 bases to trimming and J lost 0 bases; unmatched junction nucleotides: 2. In DNA, the CDR3 is TGCGCCAGCAGCCCTAGCGGGGGGTACCAAGAGACCCAGTACTTC. Protein: CASSPSGGYQETQYF. Full variable domain (rest looked up from reference TRBV5-1 and TRBJ2-5): KAGVTQTPRYLIKTRGQQVTLSCSPISGHRSVSWYQQTPGQGLQFLFEYFSETQRNKGNFPGRFSGRQFSNSRSEMNVSTLELGDSALYLCASSPSGGYQETQYFGPGTRLLVL.

J is TRBJ1-5 and V is TRBV6-6; no reliable D call. V lost 5 bases and J lost 4, with 6 bases in between. CDR1 and CDR2 (germline): MNHNY, SVGAGI (reference sequence). The CDR3 spans 12 residues. CDR3 in DNA: TGTGCCAGCAGTCAACCGAATCAGCCCCAGCATTTT. Its protein is CASSQPNQPQHF.

This clonotype was found many times. The V and J genes are TRBV19 and TRBJ1-5; D is ambiguous. The CDR3 runs to 16 residues. Germline V gives CDR1 LNHDA, CDR2 SQIVND (reference sequence). V was cut by 9 bases and J by 3 bases, with 21 bases left in between. In DNA, the CDR3 is TGTGCCAGCCAGTCGTTCCCCGGACGGAACAATCAGCCCCAGCATTTT. This gives the protein CASQSFPGRNNQPQHF. The entire variable domain, with the rest obtained from reference TRBV19 and TRBJ1-5, is as follows: DGGITQSPKYLFRKEGQNVTLSCEQNLNHDAMYWYRQDPGQGLRLIYYSQIVNDFQKGDIAEGYSVSREKKESFPLTVTSAQKNPTAFYLCASQSFPGRNNQPQHFGDGTRLSIL.

This clonotype was observed many times. J is TRBJ2-3 and V is TRBV6-5; D unclear. Germline V lookup: CDR1 MNHEY, CDR2 SVGAGI. Trimming removed 1 base at V and 4 bases at J, with 12 bases between. The length of the CDR3 is 15 residues. Here the CDR3 DNA reads TGTGCCAGCAGTTACTTCGACTCAGGCCCAGATACGCAGTATTTT. Translation gives CASSYFDSGPDTQYF.